The clone carrying this T cell receptor (beta chain) was observed a handful of times. No antigen is known for it. This specimen comes from a study of human T cells and chemical hapten exposure. Whole-study results and caveats: Following DPC sensitization, TCRs present above 1 in 1000 frequency showed no change.

Time point specified: healthy volunteer bleed at 2 weeks. Unfractionated whole blood was the source of the extracted total RNA. In the original workflow: Counts of TCRs in each sample centred on a median of around 100,000 and extended from about 20,000 to 690,000. TCRdb fed the RACE reads into MiXCR, producing one record per CDR3 protein. V and J calls and clone size were set by TCRdb, not the authors. The repertoire holds roughly 120,000 distinct CDR3 sequences, with approximately 9.1% as singletons. This CDR3 has 16 amino acids. V lost 3 bases and J lost 0, with 11 bases in between. The rearrangement uses TRBV12-3 or TRBV12-4 and TRBJ2-2; D is perhaps TRBD1 (5 bases). The receptor was isolated from a male donor in good health. Some clones in this sample may be carry-over from other donors' samples. Input material: whole blood. The CDR3 coding sequence is TGTGCCAGCAGTTTCTGGGGCAGGGCGAACACCGGGGAGCTGTTTTTT. The encoded protein is CASSFWGRANTGELFF.